This T cell receptor (beta chain) is from a study of sequential checkpoint blockade in melanoma (dated by TCRdb to between 2018 and 2021). Notes on the research overall: Using 1:1 randomization, the trial assigned patients either to first-line nivolumab followed by ipilimumab (arm A) or to ipilimumab followed by nivolumab (arm B). Maintenance nivolumab was given following each of the two trial sequences. Broad study findings and their caveats: The model for predicting response that combines TCR metrics with mutation burden needs to be validated in larger, independent patient cohorts.

TCRbeta CDR3 regions were immunosequenced from genomic DNA with the immunoSEQ Assay. Before high-throughput sequencing, genomic DNA was amplified using bias-controlled multiplex PCR. The original pipeline was this. To quantify the absolute abundance of each unique TCRbeta CDR3 region, the sequences were collapsed and filtered. Clonality, defined as 1 minus Pielou's evenness, was calculated using productive rearrangements only. A previously published method was used to identify clones whose frequencies were significantly greater in on-treatment samples than in baseline samples. TCRdb obtained this table from immuneACCESS and retained in-frame rearrangements with V and J assigned. These tables miss some clones; where compared with another copy, unresolved V genes account for less than half of the shortfall, and the remainder is unexplained. V and J calls and clone size are those listed in that table; D and trimming were worked out from the DNA. For this sample the table gives some 10,000 clones, of which 73% were detected only once. The ten top clones hold about 14% of the sample.

This specimen's treatment or condition label, interpreted: randomized to nivolumab then ipilimumab (arm A) or the reverse (arm B). None of the patients in the trial had previously been given DNA-damaging chemotherapy. Live CD3+CD8+ cells negative for CD19 and CD56 were sorted from thawed PBMCs on a FACS Aria II flow cytometer. Samples were obtained from patients with melanoma enrolled in CheckMate 064, a randomized, open-label phase II trial of sequential checkpoint blockade. Peripheral blood mononuclear cells were obtained through leukapheresis, purified using Ficoll-Paque, and frozen in human serum containing approximately 10% DMSO. Purity of sorted blood CD3+CD8+ cells was verified at >98% immediately after sorting, followed by DNA extraction. V is cut by 5 bases and J by 6 bases, and the space between the germline ends is 18 bases. Spanning cysteine to phenylalanine, the CDR3 consists of 15 amino acids. The read is trimmed to its CDR3 DNA, 45 bases read in frame from base 1. CDR1 is given as SEHNR and CDR2 as FQNEAQ, both from the germline V gene (reference sequence).

This clone was seen only once. What antigen it recognizes has not been identified. No per-base quality is available; no much larger clone lies one base away. The chain was built from TRBV7-9 and TRBJ2-3, with TRBD1 perhaps the D gene, on 6 matching bases. This clonotype was sampled from a human donor with melanoma. This sample comprised CD8+ T cells sorted from blood (inferred from file names), obtained from a patient given nivolumab and ipilimumab in sequence. The DNA sequence is given as TGTGCCAGCAGCCCCCCGCAGGGGAACAAGGATACGCAGTATTTT. Its translation reads: CASSPPQGNKDTQYF. The full variable domain, completed from the reference TRBV7-9 and TRBJ2-3 proteins outside the CDR3, reads DTGVSQNPRHKITKRGQNVTFRCDPISEHNRLYWYRQTLGQGPEFLTYFQNEAQLEKSRLLSDRFSAERPKGSFSTLEIQRTEQGDSAMYLCASSPPQGNKDTQYFGPGTRLTVL.